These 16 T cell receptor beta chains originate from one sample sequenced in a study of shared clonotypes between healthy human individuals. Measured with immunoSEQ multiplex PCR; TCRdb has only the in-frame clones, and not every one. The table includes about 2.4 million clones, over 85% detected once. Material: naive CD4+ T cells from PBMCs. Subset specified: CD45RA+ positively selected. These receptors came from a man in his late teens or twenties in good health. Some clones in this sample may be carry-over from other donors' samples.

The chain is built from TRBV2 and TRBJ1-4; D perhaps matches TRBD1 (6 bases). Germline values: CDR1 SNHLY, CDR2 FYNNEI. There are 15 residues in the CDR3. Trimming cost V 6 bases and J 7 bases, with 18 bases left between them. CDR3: CASSKQGPTFEKLFF. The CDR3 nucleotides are TGTGCCAGCAGCAAACAGGGCCCGACGTTTGAAAAACTGTTTTTT.

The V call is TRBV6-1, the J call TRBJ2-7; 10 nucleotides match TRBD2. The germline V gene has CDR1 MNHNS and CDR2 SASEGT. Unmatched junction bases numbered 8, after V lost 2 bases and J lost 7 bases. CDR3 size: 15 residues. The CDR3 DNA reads TGTGCCAGCAGTGAAAGACTAGCGGGTCCAAAAGAGCAGTACTTC. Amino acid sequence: CASSERLAGPKEQYF.

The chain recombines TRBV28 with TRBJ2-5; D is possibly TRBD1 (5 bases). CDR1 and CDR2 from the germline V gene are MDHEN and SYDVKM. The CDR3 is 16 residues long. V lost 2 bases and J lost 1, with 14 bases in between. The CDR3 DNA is TGTGCCAGCAGTTTAAACAGGAGAGGTACCCAAGAGACCCAGTACTTC. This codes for CASSLNRRGTQETQYF. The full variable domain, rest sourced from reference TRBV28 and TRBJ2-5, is DVKVTQSSRYLVKRTGEKVFLECVQDMDHENMFWYRQDPGLGLRLIYFSYDVKMKEKGDIPEGYSVSREKKERFSLILESASTNQTSMYLCASSLNRRGTQETQYFGPGTRLLVL.

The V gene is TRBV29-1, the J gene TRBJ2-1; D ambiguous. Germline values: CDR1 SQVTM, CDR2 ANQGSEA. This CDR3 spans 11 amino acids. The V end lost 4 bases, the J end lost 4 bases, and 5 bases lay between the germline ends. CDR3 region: CSVGLYNEQFF. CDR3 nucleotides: TGCAGCGTTGGCCTTTACAATGAGCAGTTCTTC.

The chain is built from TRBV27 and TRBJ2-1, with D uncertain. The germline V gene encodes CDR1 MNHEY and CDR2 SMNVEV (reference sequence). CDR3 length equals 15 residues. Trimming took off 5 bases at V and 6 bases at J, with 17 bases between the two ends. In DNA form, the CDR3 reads TGTGCCAGCAGTCCCCGCCGGGCTATCATCAATGAGCAGTTCTTC. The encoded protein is CASSPRRAIINEQFF.

The CDR3 is CASSAGQDPSKNIQYF. Written as DNA, the CDR3 is TGTGCCAGCAGCGCCGGACAGGACCCCTCCAAAAACATTCAGTACTTC. J is TRBJ2-4 and V is TRBV2; TRBD1 agrees at 7 bases. Trimming removed 6 bases from V and 2 bases from J; junction bases left unmatched: 10. The CDR3 is 16 residues long. Germline V gene data show CDR1 as SNHLY and CDR2 as FYNNEI.

CDR3 DNA sequence: TGTGCCAGCAGCTTAAGCGGCAGTTTTGGTGAAGCTTTCTTT. Translating it yields CASSLSGSFGEAFF. The genes are TRBV7-9 and TRBJ1-1; no firm D call. Trimming left V 2 bases short and J 7 bases short, with 14 bases between. CDR1 is SEHNR and CDR2 is FQNEAQ in the germline V gene (reference sequence). The length of the CDR3 is 14 residues.

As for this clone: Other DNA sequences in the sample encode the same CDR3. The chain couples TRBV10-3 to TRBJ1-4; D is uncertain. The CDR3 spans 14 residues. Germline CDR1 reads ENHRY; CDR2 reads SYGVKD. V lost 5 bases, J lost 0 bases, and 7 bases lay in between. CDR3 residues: CAISPVATNEKLFF. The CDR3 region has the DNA TGTGCCATCAGTCCAGTTGCAACTAATGAAAAACTGTTTTTT.

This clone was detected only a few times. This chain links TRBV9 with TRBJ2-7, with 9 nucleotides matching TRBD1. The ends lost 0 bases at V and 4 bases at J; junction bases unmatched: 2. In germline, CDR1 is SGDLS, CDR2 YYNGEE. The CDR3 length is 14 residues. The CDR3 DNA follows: TGTGCCAGCAGCGTAGAAGGACAGGGGTACGAGCAGTACTTC. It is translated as CASSVEGQGYEQYF.

CDR3 sequence: CASSLSRSGGAQHF. CDR3 nucleotide sequence: TGTGCCAGCAGCTTATCCAGGTCAGGTGGGGCCCAGCATTTT. The chain links TRBV5-5 to TRBJ1-5; the D is unclear. The V gene's germline CDR1 is SGHKS and CDR2 YYEKEE (reference sequence). V was cut by 2 bases and J by 11 bases, with 17 bases left in between. There are 14 residues in the CDR3.

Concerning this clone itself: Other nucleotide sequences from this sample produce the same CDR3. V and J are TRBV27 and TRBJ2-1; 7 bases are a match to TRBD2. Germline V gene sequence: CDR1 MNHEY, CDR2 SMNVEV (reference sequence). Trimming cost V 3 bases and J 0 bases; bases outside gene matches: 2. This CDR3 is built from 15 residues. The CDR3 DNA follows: TGTGCCAGCAGTTTGGGGGGGAGCTCCTACAATGAGCAGTTCTTC. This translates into CASSLGGSSYNEQFF.

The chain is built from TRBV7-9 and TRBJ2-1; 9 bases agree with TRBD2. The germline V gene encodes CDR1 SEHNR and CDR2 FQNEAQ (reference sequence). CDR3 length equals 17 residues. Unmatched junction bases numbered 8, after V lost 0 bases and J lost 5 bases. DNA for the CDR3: TGTGCCAGCAGCTTAGCGCCCGCGGGAGGGGCTAACAATGAGCAGTTCTTC. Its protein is CASSLAPAGGANNEQFF.

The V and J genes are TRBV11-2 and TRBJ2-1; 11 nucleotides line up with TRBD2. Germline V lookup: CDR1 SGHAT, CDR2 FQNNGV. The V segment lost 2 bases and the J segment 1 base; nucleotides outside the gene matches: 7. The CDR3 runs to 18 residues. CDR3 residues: CASSLRSSGGPSYNEQFF. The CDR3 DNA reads TGTGCCAGCAGCTTAAGGTCTAGCGGGGGGCCTTCCTACAATGAGCAGTTCTTC.

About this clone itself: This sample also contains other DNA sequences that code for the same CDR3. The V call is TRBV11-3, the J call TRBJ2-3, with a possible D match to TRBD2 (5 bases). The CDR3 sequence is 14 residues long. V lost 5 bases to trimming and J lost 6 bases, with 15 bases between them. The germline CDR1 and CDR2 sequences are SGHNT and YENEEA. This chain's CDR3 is CASSLGLASDTQYF. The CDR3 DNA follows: TGTGCCAGCAGCCTAGGCCTAGCCTCGGATACGCAGTATTTT.

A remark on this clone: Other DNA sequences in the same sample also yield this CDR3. CDR3 coding DNA: TGTGCCAGCAGCCCGCGAGGGGGGGGCACAGATACGCAGTATTTT. Residues: CASSPRGGGTDTQYF. V usage is TRBV7-2 and J usage is TRBJ2-3; maybe TRBD2 (7 bases). This CDR3 region has 15 residues. Trimming took 5 bases from V and 1 from J, leaving 13 bases between them. Germline loops: CDR1 SGHTA, CDR2 FQGNSA. The variable domain in full, with the rest retrieved from reference TRBV7-2 and TRBJ2-3, is GAGVSQSPSNKVTEKGKDVELRCDPISGHTALYWYRQSLGQGLEFLIYFQGNSAPDKSGLPSDRFSAERTGGSVSTLTIQRTQQEDSAVYLCASSPRGGGTDTQYFGPGTRLTVL.

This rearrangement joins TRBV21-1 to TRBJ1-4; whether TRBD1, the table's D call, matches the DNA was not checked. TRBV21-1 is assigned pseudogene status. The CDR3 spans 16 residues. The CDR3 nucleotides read TGTGCCAGCAGCACCCAAGACAGGGATCCATCTGAAAAACTGTTTTTT. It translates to CASSTQDRDPSEKLFF.